Each of the 9 T cell receptor beta chains below was sequenced from the same sample in a study of blood T cell repertoires in COVID-19. The method was immunoSEQ multiplex PCR; TCRdb's version includes in-frame clones alone and lacks a portion of them. Of some 170,000 clones in the sample, about 75% were seen once. Sequencing was performed on peripheral blood. All receptors come from a woman between 70 and 85 years old with acute or convalescent COVID-19.

This sequence joins TRBV5-1 and TRBJ2-5; the match to TRBD2 covers 7 bases. V shed 0 bases, J shed 4 bases, and the junction held 3 bases outside the gene matches. CDR1 is SGHRS, CDR2 YFSETQ, per germline. This CDR3 has 14 amino acids. This CDR3 is CASSLGAGIETQYF. As DNA, the CDR3 is TGCGCCAGCAGCTTGGGAGCGGGGATAGAGACCCAGTACTTC.

The V and J genes are TRBV10-2 and TRBJ2-5; the match to TRBD2 covers 8 bases. Germline V gives CDR1 WSHSY, CDR2 SAAADI. This CDR3 is built from 14 residues. V shed 6 bases, J shed 4 bases, and the junction held 7 bases outside the gene matches. The CDR3 loop is CASREGTRRETQYF. The CDR3 DNA follows: TGCGCCAGCAGGGAGGGGACTAGACGAGAGACCCAGTACTTC.

The chain is built from TRBV27 and TRBJ1-5; a possible D gene is TRBD1 (6 bases). The V gene's germline CDR1 is MNHEY and CDR2 SMNVEV (reference sequence). This CDR3 spans 13 amino acids. Trimming shortened V by 5 bases and J by 6 bases, and 11 bases separated the two germline ends. The CDR3 DNA sequence: TGTGCCAGCAGTCCCCAGGGGTTTCAGCCCCAGCATTTT. Translating gives CASSPQGFQPQHF.

J is TRBJ1-2 and V is TRBV5-1; D call uncertain. Per germline, CDR1 SGHRS and CDR2 YFSETQ. Between the trimmed V and J ends, which lost 0 bases and 7 bases, there was a span of 13 bases. The CDR3 length is 14 residues. The CDR3 coding sequence is TGCGCCAGCAGCTTGGGGACTCCCGACTCTGGCTACACCTTC. It translates to CASSLGTPDSGYTF.

The V and J genes are TRBV5-6 and TRBJ2-1, with a tentative D call TRBD1 (6 bases). V was pared by 3 bases and J by 8 bases, with 24 bases between. The CDR3 loop spans 17 amino acids. Germline CDR1 is SGHDT and CDR2 is YYEEEE. DNA of the CDR3: TGTGCCAGCAGCTCCGAAAGGGCCAGGGGTGGTTACGATGAGCAGTTCTTC. It yields the protein CASSSERARGGYDEQFF.

V is TRBV20-1 and J is TRBJ2-1; TRBD2 matches 7 bases. Germline CDR1 DFQATT, CDR2 SNEGSKA (reference sequence). After removal of 3 bases from V and 4 bases from J, the junction contained 9 bases not matched to a gene. The CDR3 totals 15 residues. CDR3 coding DNA: TGCAGTGCTAGTTCGGGCGGGAGAGAATACAATGAGCAGTTCTTC. As protein: CSASSGGREYNEQFF.

This clone was counted a few times. The J gene is TRBJ2-2, the V gene TRBV24-1; D possibly corresponds to TRBD2 (6 bases). Germline assignment: CDR1 KGHDR and CDR2 SFDVKD. CDR3 length: 16 residues. Deletions cut 3 bases from V and 0 bases from J, with 10 bases between. CDR3 sequence reads: CATSDPGLTNTGELFF. The CDR3 DNA is TGTGCCACCAGTGATCCGGGACTCACGAACACCGGGGAGCTGTTTTTT.

This clone was counted a few times. This chain connects TRBV6-6 to TRBJ2-5; D is uncertain. Trimming took off 6 bases at V and 5 bases at J, with 7 bases between the two ends. Germline V gene lookup returns CDR1 MNHNY and CDR2 SVGAGI (reference sequence). The CDR3 spans 11 residues. The CDR3 loop is CASSAEETQYF. As DNA, the CDR3 is TGTGCCAGCAGCGCCGAGGAGACCCAGTACTTC.

V and J are TRBV6-1 and TRBJ1-5, with a possible D match to TRBD1 (6 bases). This CDR3 has 15 residues. The V and J ends lost 6 bases and 7 bases respectively, with 19 bases between them. Germline CDR1 reads MNHNS; CDR2 reads SASEGT. The CDR3 reads CASRTLRRGYQPQHF. The CDR3 region has the DNA TGTGCCAGCAGAACCCTTCGCAGGGGTTACCAGCCCCAGCATTTT.